This T cell receptor beta chain was profiled in a study of CD8 T cells in ankylosing spondylitis. The CDR3 is made up of 15 amino acids. Germline V lookup: CDR1 DFQATT, CDR2 SNEGSKA (reference sequence). Trimming removed 8 bases from V and 8 bases from J; junction bases left unmatched: 20. One entry per CDR3 protein, called by TCRdb with MiXCR from the 5' RACE reads. The sample comprises around 250,000 distinct CDR3 sequences, roughly 10% of which are singletons, and approximately 6.6% rests with the top ten. Study-level findings and limits: Made up of eight highly homologous variants, a TCR beta motif appeared characteristic of ankylosing spondylitis blood. Disease-associated clones were reportedly significantly overrepresented in matched ankylosing spondylitis synovial fluid. In peripheral blood, disease-linked CD8+ clones occurred at relatively low frequencies.

This clonotype appeared many times. Its antigen is not known. This TCR was recovered from a male donor with ankylosing spondylitis or in good health (not recorded which). The material sequenced was blood, either unsorted or a sorted T cell fraction (not recorded which). The chain joins TRBV20-1 to TRBJ1-2, with 7 bases matching TRBD1. As DNA, the CDR3 is TGCAGTAGTTCCCCCGGGACAGCAAACGGACGGGGCTACACCTTC. Translating it yields CSSSPGTANGRGYTF.